A single sample is the source of the 21 T cell receptor beta chains below, sequenced in a study of T-cell reconstitution after alpha-beta-depleted transplantation in children listed by TCRdb under 2016. In light of the paper, this sample's treatment or condition label describes: allogeneic hematopoietic cell transplantation with graft depleted of TCRalphabeta T cells and CD19 B cells. Libraries were prepared through PCR. The sequencer was an Illumina HiSeq 2500. To normalize quantification of the TCRbeta repertoire, the TCR libraries were built with molecular barcoding that relied on unique molecular identifiers. The raw public data were reprocessed by TCRdb itself: fastp quality trimming at Q25, MiXCR clonotype calling, in-frame beta chains only. Entries are consolidated by CDR3 protein sequence, retaining the most common genes and DNA. A total of roughly 350,000 distinct CDR3 sequences appear in this sample, about a sixth of them only once. Roughly 41% of the sample goes to the ten largest clones.

Sequences were derived from PBMCs, mostly from graft donor cells, sampled 360 days after TCRalphabeta/CD19-depleted stem cell transplant. These receptors originate from a male patient between 2 and 15 years old who had a stem cell transplant for acute lymphoblastic leukemia, so the T cells may come from the graft donor.

This clonotype was recorded a few times. The chain links TRBV14 to TRBJ2-1, with 9 bases aligning to TRBD2. In germline, CDR1 is SGHDN, CDR2 FVKESK. CDR3 length: 16 residues. V dropped 4 bases and J dropped 4; count of bases not matched to a gene: 8. The DNA of the CDR3 is TGTGCCAGCAGCCTCAGTAGGACTAGCGCATACAATGAGCAGTTCTTC. Encoded protein: CASSLSRTSAYNEQFF. Together with reference TRBV14 and TRBJ2-1, the CDR3 gives the full variable domain: EAGVTQFPSHSVIEKGQTVTLRCDPISGHDNLYWYRRVMGKEIKFLLHFVKESKQDESGMPNNRFLAERTGGTYSTLKVQPAELEDSGVYFCASSLSRTSAYNEQFFGPGTRLTVL.

This clonotype was seen more than once but under ten times. V and J are TRBV11-2 and TRBJ2-2; the D gene is possibly TRBD1 (5 bases). This CDR3 comprises 12 residues. V was trimmed by 5 bases and J by 8 bases, leaving 9 bases between them. The germline CDR1 and CDR2 sequences are SGHAT and FQNNGV. CDR3 sequence reads: CASSGQGGELFF. DNA for the CDR3: TGTGCCAGCAGCGGACAAGGGGGGGAGCTGTTTTTT. Combining the CDR3 with reference TRBV11-2 and TRBJ2-2 gives the whole variable domain EAGVAQSPRYKIIEKRQSVAFWCNPISGHATLYWYQQILGQGPKLLIQFQNNGVVDDSQLPKDRFSAERLKGVDSTLKIQPAKLEDSAVYLCASSGQGGELFFGEGSRLTVL.

The chain employs TRBV12-3 or TRBV12-4 and TRBJ2-6, with TRBD1 matching over 9 bases. This CDR3 region has 21 residues. The ends lost 1 base at V and 1 base at J; junction bases unmatched: 14. The CDR3 loop is CASSLGFGRGQGISGANVLTF. CDR3 nucleotide sequence: TGTGCCAGCAGTTTAGGATTTGGCCGGGGACAGGGAATTTCTGGGGCCAACGTCCTGACTTTC.

The chain joins TRBV4-1 to TRBJ2-7; possible D gene TRBD2, 5 bases. CDR1 and CDR2 from the germline V gene are MGHRA and YSYEKL. Trimming pared 3 bases from V and 1 base from J, leaving 16 bases between. The CDR3 covers 16 residues. The CDR3, as DNA: TGCGCCAGCAGCCAGGGCCCCGCGGACTCTTCCTACGAGCAGTACTTC. This sequence encodes CASSQGPADSSYEQYF.

This clonotype was detected a few times. The V call is TRBV30, the J call TRBJ1-4; perhaps TRBD1 as D (5 bases). The CDR3 extends over 17 amino acids. CDR1 GTSNPN and CDR2 SVGIG come from the germline V gene (reference sequence). V was shortened by 3 bases and J by 5 bases, with 22 bases between the two germline ends. The CDR3 region is CAWRGPPPPGRNEKLFF. The CDR3 DNA follows: TGTGCCTGGAGAGGGCCCCCTCCTCCGGGACGAAATGAAAAACTGTTTTTT.

CDR3 nucleotides: TGTGCCAGCATGAGGGGGTCCTACAATGAGCAGTTCTTC. Protein sequence: CASMRGSYNEQFF. This chain uses TRBV6-2 or TRBV6-3 with TRBJ2-1, with a tentative D call TRBD1 (6 bases). Germline CDR1 is MNHEY and CDR2 is SVGEGT. The germline V and J ends were trimmed by 7 bases and 1 base, with 8 bases remaining between them. CDR3 length equals 13 residues.

This chain connects TRBV9 to TRBJ2-2; 7 bases map to TRBD1. Germline V gives CDR1 SGDLS, CDR2 YYNGEE. After removal of 2 bases from V and 7 bases from J, the junction contained 11 bases not matched to a gene. CDR3 length equals 16 residues. The CDR3 DNA sequence: TGTGCCAGCAGCGTCACAGGGGCCTCTAGGGGCGGGGAGCTGTTTTTT. Its protein product is CASSVTGASRGGELFF.

This clonotype turned up a few times. The chain has TRBV20-1 and TRBJ2-2; D remains ambiguous. Germline V gene data show CDR1 as DFQATT and CDR2 as SNEGSKA (reference sequence). V lost 4 bases, J lost 1 base, and 4 bases lay in between. The CDR3 covers 12 residues. The CDR3 sequence: CSAKVNTGELFF. CDR3 DNA sequence: TGCAGTGCTAAGGTGAACACCGGGGAGCTGTTTTTT.

This chain links TRBV4-3 with TRBJ2-5; 10 nucleotides match TRBD1. From germline, CDR1 is LGHNA and CDR2 YSLEER. The CDR3 length is 17 residues. V lost 2 bases, J lost 5 bases, and 11 bases stayed unmatched. The CDR3 region has the DNA TGCGCCAGCAGCCAAATGTTGGGACAGGGGCCATCGGAGACCCAGTACTTC. Translation: CASSQMLGQGPSETQYF.

The CDR3 DNA follows: TGTGCCAGCAGCCAAAACACTAAGATGCAGTATTTT. Encoded protein: CASSQNTKMQYF. The chain combines TRBV3-1 with TRBJ2-3; D uncertain. The CDR3 runs to 12 residues. CDR1 and CDR2 from the germline V gene are LGHDT and YNNKEL (reference sequence). The ends were cut back, 2 bases at V and 11 bases at J, with 11 bases in the middle.

This clonotype was observed a handful of times. This chain connects TRBV5-6 to TRBJ2-1; D gene ambiguous. Germline V gene lookup returns CDR1 SGHDT and CDR2 YYEEEE. The V end lost 4 bases, the J end lost 4 bases, and 18 bases lay between the germline ends. The CDR3 covers 16 residues. The CDR3 DNA reads as TGTGCCAGCAGCCCTTTGTGGACCGCTCCTTACAATGAGCAGTTCTTC. It translates to CASSPLWTAPYNEQFF.

Judged by abundance, this clonotype is medium-sized (0.01 to 0.1%). J is TRBJ2-3 and V is TRBV14; the D gene is possibly TRBD2 (6 bases). This CDR3 has 18 amino acids. Germline V gives CDR1 SGHDN, CDR2 FVKESK. V lost 2 bases and J lost 2, with 20 bases in between. CDR3 loop: CASSQRPFTTRDTDTQYF. For the CDR3, the DNA is TGTGCCAGCAGCCAACGACCCTTCACGACTAGAGACACAGATACGCAGTATTTT.

This clonotype was picked up a small number of times. This chain connects TRBV19 to TRBJ1-1; D unresolved. The CDR3 contains 14 residues. CDR1 is LNHDA, CDR2 SQIVND, per germline (reference sequence). V was shortened by 7 bases and J by 0 bases, with 12 bases between the two germline ends. The CDR3 region is CASTLTNMNTEAFF. In DNA form, the CDR3 reads TGTGCCAGTACCCTAACAAATATGAACACTGAAGCTTTCTTT. The full variable domain, completed using reference TRBV19 and TRBJ1-1, is DGGITQSPKYLFRKEGQNVTLSCEQNLNHDAMYWYRQDPGQGLRLIYYSQIVNDFQKGDIAEGYSVSREKKESFPLTVTSAQKNPTAFYLCASTLTNMNTEAFFGQGTRLTVV.

The chain couples TRBV27 to TRBJ2-7; 9 nucleotides line up with TRBD2. After removal of 2 bases from V and 3 bases from J, the junction contained 5 bases not matched to a gene. Germline V gene sequence: CDR1 MNHEY, CDR2 SMNVEV (reference sequence). The CDR3 is made up of 15 amino acids. The CDR3 is CASSLAGTSNYEQYF. For the CDR3, the DNA is TGTGCCAGCAGTTTAGCCGGGACTAGCAACTACGAGCAGTACTTC.

The chain carries TRBV4-2 and TRBJ2-3; unclear D gene. Between the trimmed V and J ends, which lost 3 bases and 1 base, there was a span of 11 bases. The CDR3 totals 15 residues. Germline CDR1 and CDR2: LGHNA and YNFKEQ. CDR3: CASSQAGVGTDTQYF. The CDR3 DNA reads TGTGCCAGCAGCCAGGCCGGAGTCGGCACAGATACGCAGTATTTT.

Comments on this clonotype: Given a much more abundant clone one base away, this may be a read error. The rearrangement joins TRBV12-3 or TRBV12-4 to TRBJ2-1, with D hard to call. There are 12 residues in the CDR3. Written as DNA, the CDR3 is TGTGCCAGCAGTTTAGCCGCCAATGAGCATTTCTTC. It translates to CASSLAANEHFF.

There are a few counts of this clonotype. This sequence joins TRBV9 and TRBJ2-7, with 7 nucleotides matching TRBD2. CDR3 length: 15 residues. Looked up from germline, CDR1 is SGDLS and CDR2 is YYNGEE. V was clipped by 4 bases and J by 3 bases; unmatched bases: 10. The CDR3 sequence is CASSFAGDLSYEQYF. CDR3 sequence (DNA): TGTGCCAGCAGCTTCGCGGGGGATCTAAGCTACGAGCAGTACTTC.

The chain employs TRBV30 and TRBJ2-1, with 10 bases aligning to TRBD2. CDR1 is GTSNPN, CDR2 SVGIG, per germline (reference sequence). The V gene end was trimmed by 0 bases and the J gene end by 0 bases; junction bases not matched to a gene: 2. The CDR3 runs 16 residues. The CDR3 DNA sequence: TGTGCCTGGAGTGTAGGACTAGCGGCCTCCTACAATGAGCAGTTCTTC. It codes for CAWSVGLAASYNEQFF.

This clonotype was picked up a small number of times. The gene calls are TRBV7-9 and TRBJ2-7; no reliable D call. The CDR3 runs to 14 residues. Germline V lookup: CDR1 SEHNR, CDR2 FQNEAQ (reference sequence). V lost 1 base to trimming and J lost 6 bases, with 13 bases between them. The CDR3 DNA is TGTGCCAGCAGCTTAGGGAGACGTACTATCGAGCAGTACTTC. It encodes CASSLGRRTIEQYF.

This clonotype was detected ten times or more. The CDR3 loop reads CASSPRGEAFF. DNA for the CDR3: TGTGCCAGCAGTCCCCGGGGAGAAGCTTTCTTT. J is TRBJ1-1 and V is TRBV12-3 or TRBV12-4, with no clear D. V was cut by 5 bases and J by 8 bases, with 9 bases left in between. This CDR3 is 11 amino acids long.

The CDR3 sequence: CASRVLAGGHEQYF. The CDR3 region has the DNA TGTGCCAGCAGAGTCCTAGCGGGAGGCCACGAGCAGTACTTC. The chain couples TRBV12-3 or TRBV12-4 to TRBJ2-7; 11 bases map to TRBD2. The CDR3 runs to 14 residues. Trimming took 6 bases from V and 5 from J; bases not matched to a gene: 6.